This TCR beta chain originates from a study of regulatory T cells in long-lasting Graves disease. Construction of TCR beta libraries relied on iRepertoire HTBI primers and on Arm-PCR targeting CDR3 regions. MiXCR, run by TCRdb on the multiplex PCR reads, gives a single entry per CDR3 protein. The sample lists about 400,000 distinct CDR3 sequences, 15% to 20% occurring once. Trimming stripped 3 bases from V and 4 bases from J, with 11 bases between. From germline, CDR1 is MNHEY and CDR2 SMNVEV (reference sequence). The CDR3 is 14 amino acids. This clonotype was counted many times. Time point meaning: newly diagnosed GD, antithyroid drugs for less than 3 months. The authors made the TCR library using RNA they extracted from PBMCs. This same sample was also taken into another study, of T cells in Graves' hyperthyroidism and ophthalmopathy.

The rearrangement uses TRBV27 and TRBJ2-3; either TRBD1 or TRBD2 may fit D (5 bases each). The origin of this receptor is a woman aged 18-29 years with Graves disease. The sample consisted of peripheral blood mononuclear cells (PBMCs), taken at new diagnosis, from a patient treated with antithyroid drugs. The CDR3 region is CASSLQQGPDTQYF. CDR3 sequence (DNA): TGTGCCAGCAGTTTGCAGCAGGGACCAGATACGCAGTATTTT.